What follows describes a single TCR beta chain. The antigen remains unidentified. These data belong to a study of cytotoxic CD8 clonotypes in ibrutinib-treated CLL. Study-level findings and limits: Treatment left the uncommon public clonotypes either contracted or stable in frequency. Clonality was higher at baseline than in age-matched healthy donors and tracked circulating CD8+ T-cell counts.

TCRdb keeps only in-frame clones here, not all; method: immunoSEQ multiplex PCR. The sample holds roughly 70,000 clones, 70% to 90% seen once. Germline V gives CDR1 LNHDA, CDR2 SQIVND (reference sequence). V trimming: 9 bases; J trimming: 7 bases; junction bases outside the gene matches: 6. The CDR3 runs to 13 residues. The chain combines TRBV19 with TRBJ1-4; TRBD1 aligns across 9 bases. The source is a human donor with chronic lymphocytic leukemia. This specimen consisted of PBMCs, obtained at disease progression, from a patient treated with ibrutinib. The CDR3 DNA follows: TGTGCCAGCTCCGACAGGGGGACTGAAAAACTGTTTTTT. Translated: CASSDRGTEKLFF.